This T cell receptor (beta chain) was profiled in a study of blood T cell repertoires in COVID-19. Study-wide context: The United States, Italy and Spain provided the acute and convalescent COVID-19 samples. Nucleic acid was either cDNA or gDNA, and it came from T cells, B-cell-depleted T cells, or PBMCs.

Seattle participants joined during active infection and were tracked over time. Germline CDR1 is LGHNA and CDR2 is YSLEER. There are 16 residues in the CDR3. V was shortened by 1 base and J by 0 bases, with 7 bases between the two germline ends. Source study methods: Amplification from reference gene primers served as the basis for estimated nucleated cell counts. The data were produced by immunoSEQ multiplex PCR, yet TCRdb's version contains in-frame clones alone and is incomplete. V, J and clone size were drawn from that table, and D and trimming were deduced from the DNA. The sample yields hundreds of thousands of clones, 90% seen once.

Sequencing was performed on peripheral blood. The rearrangement links TRBV4-3 to TRBJ2-6; D perhaps matches TRBD1 (5 bases). The clonotype originates from a woman in her thirties or forties with COVID-19, enrolled during active disease. The CDR3: CASSQVTGSGANVLTF. As DNA, the CDR3 is TGCGCCAGCAGCCAAGTCACAGGCTCTGGGGCCAACGTCCTGACTTTC.